This TCR beta chain was documented in a study of graft-versus-host responses after intestinal transplantation. Overall study context: Multivisceral, liver-intestinal, or isolated intestinal transplants were performed in recipients. Anti-thymocyte globulin induction, then tacrolimus and steroids for about three years, went to all recipients. Study-wide points: GvH clones surfaced in recipient marrow, some emerging earlier in ileum or blood.

The CDR3 is made up of 15 amino acids. V was pared by 6 bases and J by 7 bases, with 12 bases of the junction left unmatched. Germline CDR1 and CDR2: SGHTA and FQGTGA. Using immunoSEQ multiplex PCR, the repertoire was profiled, and TCRdb retains in-frame clones only, with some absent. The data hold some 120,000 clones, with just over 90% observed a single time. With regard to this clone: The target antigen is unknown.

This clonotype originated in a human donor who received an intestinal transplant. The source was unstimulated CD4+ T cells sorted from spleen or lymph node cells, collected before intestinal transplant. This rearrangement joins TRBV7-3 to TRBJ1-2; 9 bases line up with TRBD1. The CDR3 is CASSSGPGQGSGYTF. DNA of the CDR3: TGTGCCAGCAGTTCGGGCCCGGGACAGGGATCTGGCTACACCTTC.